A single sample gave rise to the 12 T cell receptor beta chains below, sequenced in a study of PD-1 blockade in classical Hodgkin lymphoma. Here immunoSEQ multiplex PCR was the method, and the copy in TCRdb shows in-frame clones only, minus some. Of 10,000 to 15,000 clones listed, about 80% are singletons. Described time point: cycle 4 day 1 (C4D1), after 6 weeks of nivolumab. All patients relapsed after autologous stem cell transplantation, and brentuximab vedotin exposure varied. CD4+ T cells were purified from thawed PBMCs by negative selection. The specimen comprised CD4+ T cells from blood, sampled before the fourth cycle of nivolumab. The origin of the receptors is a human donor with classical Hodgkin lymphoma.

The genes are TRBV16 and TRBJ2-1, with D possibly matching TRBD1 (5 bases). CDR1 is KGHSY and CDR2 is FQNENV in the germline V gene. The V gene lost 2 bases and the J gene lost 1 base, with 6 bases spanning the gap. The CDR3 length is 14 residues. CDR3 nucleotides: TGTGCCAGCAGCCAAACAGGATCCTACAATGAGCAGTTCTTC. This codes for CASSQTGSYNEQFF.

The CDR3 sequence is CASSQDLRDTQYF. The CDR3 nucleotides are TGTGCCAGCAGCCAGGACCTTAGAGATACGCAGTATTTT. This chain joins TRBV14 and TRBJ2-3; D remains unclear. CDR1 is SGHDN and CDR2 is FVKESK in the germline V gene. Trimming took off 3 bases at V and 5 bases at J, with 9 bases between the two ends. The CDR3 runs 13 residues.

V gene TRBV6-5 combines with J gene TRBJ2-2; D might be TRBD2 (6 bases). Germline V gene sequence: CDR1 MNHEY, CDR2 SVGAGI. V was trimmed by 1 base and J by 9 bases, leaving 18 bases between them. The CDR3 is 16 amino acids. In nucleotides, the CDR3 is TGTGCCAGCAGTTACTGGCCTAGACTAGTCGACAGGGAGCTGTTTTTT. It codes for CASSYWPRLVDRELFF.

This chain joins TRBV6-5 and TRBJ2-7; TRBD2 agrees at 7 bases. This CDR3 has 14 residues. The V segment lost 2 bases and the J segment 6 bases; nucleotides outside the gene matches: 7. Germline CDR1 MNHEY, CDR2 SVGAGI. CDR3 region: CASSYGRLAGEQYF. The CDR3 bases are TGTGCCAGCAGTTACGGTCGGTTAGCGGGCGAGCAGTACTTC.

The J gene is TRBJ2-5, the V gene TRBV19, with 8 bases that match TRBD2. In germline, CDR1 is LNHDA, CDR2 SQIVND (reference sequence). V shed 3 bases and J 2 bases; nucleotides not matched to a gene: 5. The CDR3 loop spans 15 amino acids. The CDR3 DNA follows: TGTGCCAGTAGTATTATAACTAGCGGACAAGAGACCCAGTACTTC. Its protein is CASSIITSGQETQYF. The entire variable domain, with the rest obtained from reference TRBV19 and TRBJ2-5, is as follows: DGGITQSPKYLFRKEGQNVTLSCEQNLNHDAMYWYRQDPGQGLRLIYYSQIVNDFQKGDIAEGYSVSREKKESFPLTVTSAQKNPTAFYLCASSIITSGQETQYFGPGTRLLVL.

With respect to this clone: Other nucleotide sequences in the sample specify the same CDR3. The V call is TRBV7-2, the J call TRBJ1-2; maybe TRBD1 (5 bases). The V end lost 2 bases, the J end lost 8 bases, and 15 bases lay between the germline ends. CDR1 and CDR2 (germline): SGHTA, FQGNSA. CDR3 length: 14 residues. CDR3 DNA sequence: TGTGCCAGCAGCTTAAATCAGGGCCTCTACGGCTACACCTTC. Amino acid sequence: CASSLNQGLYGYTF.

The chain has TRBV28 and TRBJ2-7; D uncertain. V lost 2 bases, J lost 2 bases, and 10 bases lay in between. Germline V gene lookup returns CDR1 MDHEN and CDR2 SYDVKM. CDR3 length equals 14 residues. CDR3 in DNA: TGTGCCAGCAGTTTACCCTATCTCCCCTACGAGCAGTACTTC. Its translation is CASSLPYLPYEQYF.

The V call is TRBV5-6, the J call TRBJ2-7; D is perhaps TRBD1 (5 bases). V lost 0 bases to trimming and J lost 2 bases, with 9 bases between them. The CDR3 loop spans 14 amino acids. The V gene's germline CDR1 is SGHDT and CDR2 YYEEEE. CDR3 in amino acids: CASSLVTGAYEQYF. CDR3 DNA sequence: TGTGCCAGCAGCTTGGTTACAGGAGCCTACGAGCAGTACTTC. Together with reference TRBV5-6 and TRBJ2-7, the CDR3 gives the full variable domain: DAGVTQSPTHLIKTRGQQVTLRCSPKSGHDTVSWYQQALGQGPQFIFQYYEEEERQRGNFPDRFSGHQFPNYSSELNVNALLLGDSALYLCASSLVTGAYEQYFGPGTRLTVT.

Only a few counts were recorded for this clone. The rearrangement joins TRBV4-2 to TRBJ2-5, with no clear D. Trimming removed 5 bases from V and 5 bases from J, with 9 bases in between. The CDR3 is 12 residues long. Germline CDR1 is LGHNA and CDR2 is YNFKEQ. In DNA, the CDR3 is TGTGCCAGCAGCTACATAGGTGAGACCCAGTACTTC. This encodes CASSYIGETQYF.

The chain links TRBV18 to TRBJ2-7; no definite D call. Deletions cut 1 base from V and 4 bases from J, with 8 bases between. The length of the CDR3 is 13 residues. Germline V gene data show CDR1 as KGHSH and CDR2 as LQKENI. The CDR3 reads CASSPQGSYEQYF. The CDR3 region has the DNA TGTGCCAGCTCACCACAGGGCAGTTACGAGCAGTACTTC.

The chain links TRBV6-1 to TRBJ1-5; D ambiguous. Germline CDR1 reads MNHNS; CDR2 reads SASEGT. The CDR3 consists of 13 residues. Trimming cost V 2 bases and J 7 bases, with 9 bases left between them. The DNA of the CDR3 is TGTGCCAGCAGTGAAAGGGAAGGGCAGCCCCAGCATTTT. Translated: CASSEREGQPQHF.

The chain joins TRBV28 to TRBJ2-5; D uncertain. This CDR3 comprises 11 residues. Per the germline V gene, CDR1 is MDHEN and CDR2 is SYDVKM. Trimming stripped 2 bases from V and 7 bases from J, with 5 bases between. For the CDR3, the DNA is TGTGCCAGCAGTTTAAAGTGGACCCAGTACTTC. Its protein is CASSLKWTQYF.